A selection of T cell receptor beta chains follows, all from one sample in a study of T cells in Graves' hyperthyroidism and ophthalmopathy. TCRdb redid the calling of the multiplex PCR reads with MiXCR, one entry per CDR3 protein. The sample records about 290,000 distinct CDR3 sequences, 12% to 15% being singletons. The sequenced material came from blood. These receptors were collected from a woman aged 40 to 50 with Graves' hyperthyroidism. CDR3s include the opening cysteine and the closing phenylalanine or tryptophan. A D gene is named only where the DNA matches it firmly. Size is omitted from some rows. Given values are once, few, many or a class for expanded clones.

D gene	clone size	V gene	J gene	CDR3 DNA	CDR3 protein
NA	many	TRBV29-1	TRBJ2-5	TGCAGCGCCCGGGTACTGCTGGGGACCCAGTACTTC	CSARVLLGTQYF
TRBD2	many	TRBV15	TRBJ2-5	TGTGCCACCAGCAGTTTTGGGGGGAGTAGCGGGTACCAAGAGACCCAGTACTTC	CATSSFGGSSGYQETQYF
TRBD2	NA	TRBV7-3	TRBJ2-2	TGTGCCAGCAGCCCGCGACTAGCGGGCGGGAGGGAGCTGTTTTTT	CASSPRLAGGRELFF
TRBD1	many	TRBV12-3/TRBV12-4	TRBJ2-2	TGTGCCAGCAGTTTATCAGGGGGCATAATTTCGGGCGGGGAGCTGTTTTTT	CASSLSGGIISGGELFF
TRBD2	many	TRBV12-3/TRBV12-4	TRBJ2-3	TGTGCCAGCAGTTCCTCCCGGGAGGCCGCAGATACGCAGTATTTT	CASSSSREAADTQYF
NA	NA	TRBV20-1	TRBJ1-6	TGCAGTGCTAGGGGGGTACAGGCGATTAATTCACCCCTCCACTTT	CSARGVQAINSPLHF
NA	many	TRBV2	TRBJ2-7	TGTGCCAGCCGTGGGACATCCCCCTACGAGCAGTACTTC	CASRGTSPYEQYF
NA	many	TRBV5-1	TRBJ2-2	TGCGCCAGCAGCTTGGGTTGGGGACCGAACACCGGGGAGCTGTTTTTT	CASSLGWGPNTGELFF
TRBD1	NA	TRBV20-1	TRBJ1-2	TGCAGTGCTAGCGAGGCGATTCGGGACAGGGGGCGACCCGGAAGAACCAACTATGGCTACACCTTC	CSASEAIRDRGRPGRTNYGYTF
NA	NA	TRBV11-2	TRBJ2-7	TGTGCCAGCAGCTTAGAAGGGGGACTCTCCTACGAGCAGTACTTC	CASSLEGGLSYEQYF
NA	many	TRBV6-2/TRBV6-3	TRBJ2-2	TGTGCCAGCATGGGGGGGAACACCGGGGAGCTGTTTTTT	CASMGGNTGELFF
TRBD1	many	TRBV10-3	TRBJ2-7	TGTGCCATCAGTACTACAGGGGGCCACGAGCAGTACTTC	CAISTTGGHEQYF
TRBD1	many	TRBV2	TRBJ1-1	TGTGCCAGCAGTGGAGAAGCGACAGGGATCTCTGAAGCTTTCTTT	CASSGEATGISEAFF
NA	NA	TRBV7-9	TRBJ2-1	TGTGCCAGTAGTATACAGGACTACACCTACAATGAGCAGTTCTTC	CASSIQDYTYNEQFF
NA	few	TRBV30	TRBJ2-5	TGTGCCTGGAGTACCCAGGGAGGAGGGACCCAGTACTTC	CAWSTQGGGTQYF
TRBD1	NA	TRBV19	TRBJ1-1	TGTGCCAGTTCAACCGGGACAGCGGGTGGAACTGAAGCTTTCTTT	CASSTGTAGGTEAFF
TRBD2	many	TRBV27	TRBJ2-4	TGTGCCAGCAGTTTAATCGCCACGGAGCGGGAATTCAAAAACATTCAGTACTTC	CASSLIATEREFKNIQYF
NA	NA	TRBV7-9	TRBJ1-2	TGTGCCAGCAGCTTAGAAAGGGGGAACTATGGCTACACCTTC	CASSLERGNYGYTF
TRBD1	NA	TRBV10-3	TRBJ1-3	TGTGCCATCAGTGCTACCGGGACAGGGGCTAACACCATATATTTT	CAISATGTGANTIYF
TRBD2	NA	TRBV5-5	TRBJ2-1	TGTGCCAGCAGCCCCAGACTAGCGGGAGGAGGAAATGAGCAGTTCTTC	CASSPRLAGGGNEQFF
NA	few	TRBV9	TRBJ1-3	TGTGCCAGCAGCCTAGCGTCGGGATCTGGAAACACCATATATTTT	CASSLASGSGNTIYF
NA	NA	TRBV29-1	TRBJ2-5	TGCAGCGTATGGGGGGGCGCAAGAGTCGCTGAGGCCCAGTACTTC	CSVWGGARVAEAQYF
NA	many	TRBV18	TRBJ1-1	TGTGCCAGCTCACCAGTGACACATAACACTGAAGCTTTCTTT	CASSPVTHNTEAFF
NA	few	TRBV7-9	TRBJ1-3	TGTGCCAGCAGCTTACCTCAGGGTATGGATGGAAACACCATATATTTT	CASSLPQGMDGNTIYF
NA	many	TRBV7-8	TRBJ2-1	TGTGCCAGCACCGTGTCCCATATCGGAGGTAGGACGAATGAGCAGTTCTTC	CASTVSHIGGRTNEQFF
TRBD2	many	TRBV7-2	TRBJ2-1	TGTGCCAGCAGCCAAGGACTAGCGGGAAGTACTGAGCAGTTCTTC	CASSQGLAGSTEQFF
TRBD1	many	TRBV15	TRBJ1-1	TGTGCCACCAGCAGATACCAGGGGGTGATGAACACTGAAGCTTTCTTT	CATSRYQGVMNTEAFF
NA	many	TRBV28	TRBJ2-3	TGTGCCAGCAGTTTAGAATATACGCAGTATTTT	CASSLEYTQYF
NA	many	TRBV5-1	TRBJ2-3	TGCGCCAGCAGCTTGGACGGGGATACGCAGTATTTT	CASSLDGDTQYF
TRBD2	NA	TRBV20-1	TRBJ2-2	TGCAGTACCACGGCTAGCGGGAACACCGGGGAGCTGTTTTTT	CSTTASGNTGELFF
NA	many	TRBV29-1	TRBJ1-1	TGCAGCGTTGAACGACAGGAAAGTGAAGCTTTCTTT	CSVERQESEAFF
NA	many	TRBV24-1	TRBJ2-1	TGTGCCACCAGTGACGGAGAGGGGTACAATGAGCAGTTCTTC	CATSDGEGYNEQFF
NA	many	TRBV4-1	TRBJ2-5	TGCGCCAGCAGCCACCAAGTGGCAGCCGGCCGGGAGACCCAGTACTTC	CASSHQVAAGRETQYF
NA	NA	TRBV28	TRBJ2-3	TGTGCCAGCAGTTTCTACAGGGACCCCACAGATACGCAGTATTTT	CASSFYRDPTDTQYF